What follows are 4 T cell receptor beta chains derived from one specimen sequenced in a study of T cell clonotyping in hematopoietic cell transplantation. Here immunoSEQ multiplex PCR was the method, and the copy in TCRdb shows in-frame clones only, minus some. The repertoire holds some 36,000 clones, with 95% as singletons. Noted time point: recipient sample about 28 days before transplant, after cytoreduction. Here the sequenced sample was peripheral blood mononuclear cells, taken before stem cell transplant. All receptors come from a man aged 40-50 years with chronic myeloid leukemia. Some clones in this sample may be carry-over from other donors' samples.

The chain combines TRBV19 with TRBJ2-2; D may be TRBD1 (6 bases). V gave up 7 bases and J gave up 6 bases, with 27 bases separating them. The CDR3 is 18 amino acids. Germline-derived CDR1 and CDR2 are LNHDA and SQIVND (reference sequence). This chain's CDR3 is CASTPAGAAIYPSGELFF. DNA of the CDR3: TGTGCCAGTACCCCGGCAGGGGCCGCGATATACCCCTCCGGGGAGCTGTTTTTT. Full variable domain (remainder filled in from reference TRBV19 and TRBJ2-2): DGGITQSPKYLFRKEGQNVTLSCEQNLNHDAMYWYRQDPGQGLRLIYYSQIVNDFQKGDIAEGYSVSREKKESFPLTVTSAQKNPTAFYLCASTPAGAAIYPSGELFFGEGSRLTVL.

This clone has only a few counts. The chain couples TRBV27 to TRBJ1-5; 7 bases line up with TRBD1. CDR3 size: 16 residues. V lost 6 bases to trimming and J lost 3 bases; unmatched junction nucleotides: 11. CDR1 is MNHEY, CDR2 SMNVEV, per germline (reference sequence). In nucleotides, the CDR3 is TGTGCCAGCAGGTCCCTGACAGGGTGGGACAATCAGCCCCAGCATTTT. Amino acids: CASRSLTGWDNQPQHF.

The chain is built from TRBV30 and TRBJ1-3; D remains ambiguous. V was trimmed by 1 base and J by 4 bases, leaving 8 bases between them. The germline CDR1 and CDR2 sequences are GTSNPN and SVGIG (reference sequence). CDR3 length: 13 residues. DNA of the CDR3: TGTGCCTGGAGTGGCAGTTCGGGAAACACCATATATTTT. It yields the protein CAWSGSSGNTIYF.

This sequence joins TRBV4-2 and TRBJ2-2, with a possible D match to TRBD2 (6 bases). The CDR3 has 19 residues. With 7 bases removed from V and 2 bases from J, the gap between germline ends came to 26 bases. Germline V gene lookup returns CDR1 LGHNA and CDR2 YNFKEQ. This CDR3 is CASTSMPQGSGDNTGELFF. Here the CDR3 DNA reads TGTGCCAGCACCTCAATGCCCCAAGGTAGCGGTGACAACACCGGGGAGCTGTTTTTT.